One sample yielded the 32 T cell receptor beta chains listed below, sequenced in a study of OX40 agonist ivuxolimab in advanced cancers. Repertoires were generated with immunoSEQ multiplex PCR, while TCRdb's copy carries only in-frame clones and drops some. The data contain 35,000 or so clones, approximately 89% of them singletons. Sequencing used CD4+ or CD8+ T cells sorted from blood, obtained in a trial of the OX40 agonist ivuxolimab. Receptors were obtained from an adult with an advanced solid tumor such as melanoma, head and neck, liver or kidney cancer.

The V and J genes are TRBV5-1 and TRBJ2-1, with 10 nucleotides matching TRBD2. CDR3 length: 15 amino acids. Germline CDR1 and CDR2: SGHRS and YFSETQ. V dropped 0 bases and J dropped 7; count of bases not matched to a gene: 4. The CDR3 coding sequence is TGCGCCAGCAGCTTGGGCCAACTAGCGGGAAATGAGCAGTTCTTC. Translating gives CASSLGQLAGNEQFF.

The chain combines TRBV7-8 with TRBJ2-7; 8 bases line up with TRBD2. V dropped 4 bases and J dropped 2; count of bases not matched to a gene: 4. There are 14 residues in the CDR3. CDR1 SGHVS and CDR2 FQNEAQ come from the germline V gene. CDR3 bases: TGTGCCAGCAGCTGGCCGGGACTAGCCTACGAGCAGTACTTC. This sequence encodes CASSWPGLAYEQYF.

The chain combines TRBV28 with TRBJ2-7, with D uncertain. Germline-derived CDR1 and CDR2 are MDHEN and SYDVKM. This CDR3 region has 14 residues. V was clipped by 6 bases and J by 7 bases, with 19 bases between them. The CDR3 DNA reads TGTGCCAGCAGGCCCCCGGGTTCCTTGGGGGAGCAGTACTTC. Translating gives CASRPPGSLGEQYF.

The genes are TRBV7-9 and TRBJ2-1; a weak D match, TRBD2 (5 bases). The CDR3 runs to 14 residues. Germline V gives CDR1 SEHNR, CDR2 FQNEAQ (reference sequence). The germline V and J ends were trimmed by 5 bases and 9 bases, with 17 bases remaining between them. The CDR3 spells CASSPAVAFTEQFF. The CDR3 DNA reads as TGTGCCAGCAGCCCAGCGGTCGCTTTTACTGAGCAGTTCTTC.

This rearrangement joins TRBV6-5 to TRBJ2-7; D is possibly TRBD2 (6 bases). The germline V gene has CDR1 MNHEY and CDR2 SVGAGI. V was clipped by 6 bases and J by 0 bases, with 6 bases between them. This CDR3 region has 12 residues. CDR3 sequence: CASRGGSYEQYF. Written as DNA, the CDR3 is TGTGCCAGCAGGGGGGGCTCCTACGAGCAGTACTTC.

This clone was seen only a few times. The chain joins TRBV6-1 to TRBJ1-1, with 7 positions matching TRBD1. The length of the CDR3 is 14 residues. Trimming took 8 bases from V and 5 from J; bases not matched to a gene: 11. Germline CDR1 MNHNS, CDR2 SASEGT. The CDR3 protein is CASSLEGARTEAFF. DNA for the CDR3: TGTGCCAGCTCCCTAGAGGGGGCTAGGACTGAAGCTTTCTTT.

This chain joins TRBV2 and TRBJ1-1; 11 positions match TRBD1. CDR1 and CDR2 from the germline V gene are SNHLY and FYNNEI. V lost 6 bases, J lost 5 bases, and 14 bases stayed unmatched. This CDR3 comprises 17 residues. Written as DNA, the CDR3 is TGTGCCAGCAGCCGAACCCCCGGACAGGGGGCGCGAACTGAAGCTTTCTTT. It codes for CASSRTPGQGARTEAFF. The variable domain in full, with the rest retrieved from reference TRBV2 and TRBJ1-1, is EPEVTQTPSHQVTQMGQEVILRCVPISNHLYFYWYRQILGQKVEFLVSFYNNEISEKSEIFDDQFSVERPDGSNFTLKIRSTKLEDSAMYFCASSRTPGQGARTEAFFGQGTRLTVV.

This clone was found a few times. The chain links TRBV10-3 to TRBJ2-7; 10 bases line up with TRBD2. The trim removed 8 bases at V and 2 bases at J, leaving 6 bases unmatched. Germline V CDR1 and CDR2: ENHRY, SYGVKD. The CDR3 runs 14 residues. CDR3 amino acids: CAIRRTSGAYEQYF. CDR3 coding DNA: TGTGCCATCCGACGGACTAGCGGTGCCTACGAGCAGTACTTC.

The genes are TRBV7-9 and TRBJ1-6, with D perhaps TRBD1 (5 bases). The ends were cut back, 1 base at V and 6 bases at J, with 10 bases in the middle. Germline loops: CDR1 SEHNR, CDR2 FQNEAQ (reference sequence). The CDR3 is 15 residues long. In DNA form, the CDR3 reads TGTGCCAGCAGCTTAGAGGGACTCCCTAATTCACCCCTCCACTTT. Its protein product is CASSLEGLPNSPLHF. The full variable domain, its missing parts supplied by reference TRBV7-9 and TRBJ1-6, is DTGVSQNPRHKITKRGQNVTFRCDPISEHNRLYWYRQTLGQGPEFLTYFQNEAQLEKSRLLSDRFSAERPKGSFSTLEIQRTEQGDSAMYLCASSLEGLPNSPLHFGNGTRLTVT.

The chain carries TRBV19 and TRBJ1-1; 7 bases agree with TRBD1. The V segment lost 0 bases and the J segment 0 bases; nucleotides outside the gene matches: 10. The germline CDR1 and CDR2 sequences are LNHDA and SQIVND (reference sequence). The CDR3 is 18 amino acids. The CDR3 DNA follows: TGTGCCAGTAGTATAGAAAGGTGGACAGGCGGCATGAACACTGAAGCTTTCTTT. Translating it yields CASSIERWTGGMNTEAFF. The full variable domain, in which reference TRBV19 and TRBJ1-1 provide the parts outside the CDR3, is DGGITQSPKYLFRKEGQNVTLSCEQNLNHDAMYWYRQDPGQGLRLIYYSQIVNDFQKGDIAEGYSVSREKKESFPLTVTSAQKNPTAFYLCASSIERWTGGMNTEAFFGQGTRLTVV.

A few counts support this clone. The V gene is TRBV5-5, the J gene TRBJ2-5; 8 bases are a match to TRBD2. The length of the CDR3 is 17 residues. The germline V gene encodes CDR1 SGHKS and CDR2 YYEKEE (reference sequence). J gave up 1 base and V 4 bases, and 12 bases lay outside the gene matches. The CDR3 is CASSPQSGGRLQETQYF. The CDR3 nucleotides are TGTGCCAGCAGCCCCCAGTCAGGCGGGAGGCTCCAAGAGACCCAGTACTTC.

This clone was detected only once. The J gene is TRBJ2-7, the V gene TRBV5-1; TRBD1 or TRBD2 may be the D gene (5 bases each). The V gene's germline CDR1 is SGHRS and CDR2 YFSETQ. V dropped 4 bases and J dropped 0 bases, with 11 bases sitting between them. The CDR3 is made up of 14 amino acids. The DNA for the CDR3 is TGCGCCAGCAGCCCGGGGACCTCCTCCTACGAGCAGTACTTC. Its translation is CASSPGTSSYEQYF. The full variable domain, in which reference TRBV5-1 and TRBJ2-7 provide the parts outside the CDR3, is KAGVTQTPRYLIKTRGQQVTLSCSPISGHRSVSWYQQTPGQGLQFLFEYFSETQRNKGNFPGRFSGRQFSNSRSEMNVSTLELGDSALYLCASSPGTSSYEQYFGPGTRLTVT.

The rearrangement uses TRBV5-1 and TRBJ2-5; 8 bases align to TRBD2. The length of the CDR3 is 15 residues. The ends lost 3 bases at V and 7 bases at J; junction bases unmatched: 11. Germline CDR1 and CDR2: SGHRS and YFSETQ. Here the CDR3 DNA reads TGCGCCAGCAGCTCCAGAACAGGCCGGGAGGGGACCCAGTACTTC. This encodes CASSSRTGREGTQYF.

The chain employs TRBV4-1 and TRBJ2-7; TRBD1 matches 8 bases. J gave up 0 bases and V 4 bases, and 5 bases lay outside the gene matches. The germline gives CDR1 MGHRA, CDR2 YSYEKL. The CDR3 is 15 amino acids. CDR3 nucleotides: TGCGCCAGCAGCCGCGGGACAGGTAGCTCCTACGAGCAGTACTTC. Its protein product is CASSRGTGSSYEQYF.

The rearrangement links TRBV5-1 to TRBJ2-4; D possibly corresponds to TRBD2 (5 bases). CDR3 length: 14 amino acids. CDR1 and CDR2 (germline): SGHRS, YFSETQ. The ends were cut back, 2 bases at V and 12 bases at J, with 18 bases in the middle. The CDR3 DNA follows: TGCGCCAGCAGCTTTAATACTAGAAAAGAGGATCAGTACTTC. This gives the protein CASSFNTRKEDQYF.

This rearrangement joins TRBV27 to TRBJ2-3; 10 bases map to TRBD1. CDR3 length: 18 amino acids. Trimming at V came to 6 bases and at J to 1 base, leaving 13 bases not matched to a gene. The V gene's germline CDR1 is MNHEY and CDR2 SMNVEV (reference sequence). The CDR3 here is CASSLLGTGTGGTDTQYF. CDR3 coding DNA: TGTGCCAGCAGCCTACTGGGAACCGGGACAGGGGGCACAGATACGCAGTATTTT.

The chain recombines TRBV27 with TRBJ1-3; D is ambiguous. The CDR3 has 12 residues. Germline CDR1 reads MNHEY; CDR2 reads SMNVEV (reference sequence). Trimming took off 4 bases at V and 3 bases at J, with 4 bases between the two ends. This chain's CDR3 is CASSSGGNTIYF. The DNA for the CDR3 is TGTGCCAGCAGTTCAGGTGGAAACACCATATATTTT.

The chain carries TRBV18 and TRBJ1-3; TRBD1 matches at 7 bases. This CDR3 has 16 residues. J gave up 3 bases and V 6 bases, and 11 bases lay outside the gene matches. The germline V gene has CDR1 KGHSH and CDR2 LQKENI. CDR3 bases: TGTGCCAGCTCCTCTACCGCGGACAGGATTGGAAACACCATATATTTT. Its protein product is CASSSTADRIGNTIYF.

The chain employs TRBV9 and TRBJ2-2; a weak D match, TRBD1 (6 bases). The germline gives CDR1 SGDLS, CDR2 YYNGEE. The CDR3 spans 15 residues. Trimming stripped 3 bases from V and 0 bases from J, with 9 bases between. CDR3 sequence: CASSAGTTNTGELFF. The DNA of the CDR3 is TGTGCCAGCAGCGCCGGGACAACGAACACCGGGGAGCTGTTTTTT.

V usage is TRBV19 and J usage is TRBJ1-2, with D unclear. CDR1 and CDR2 (germline): LNHDA, SQIVND (reference sequence). This CDR3 region has 14 residues. V lost 6 bases and J 2 bases, leaving 13 bases between the germline ends. The CDR3 DNA is TGTGCCAGTAGCGCCGCCAGGACCAACTATGGCTACACCTTC. Its protein is CASSAARTNYGYTF.

V and J are TRBV5-1 and TRBJ2-2; D call uncertain. The ends were cut back, 4 bases at V and 1 base at J, with 8 bases in the middle. Germline V lookup: CDR1 SGHRS, CDR2 YFSETQ. CDR3 length equals 14 residues. Here the CDR3 reads CASSAAVNTGELFF. The DNA for the CDR3 is TGCGCCAGCAGCGCCGCGGTGAACACCGGGGAGCTGTTTTTT.

The chain joins TRBV5-8 to TRBJ1-1; maybe TRBD1 (5 bases). Germline loops: CDR1 SGHTS, CDR2 YDEGEE. The CDR3 loop spans 13 amino acids. V lost 4 bases and J 5 bases, leaving 12 bases between the germline ends. The CDR3 bases are TGTGCCAGCAGCCCGGGGGGGAGGACTGAAGCTTTCTTT. This codes for CASSPGGRTEAFF.

This clone occurred once. This chain joins TRBV6-1 and TRBJ2-2, with 8 bases matching TRBD2. There are 16 residues in the CDR3. Germline CDR1 and CDR2: MNHNS and SASEGT. With V trimmed by 2 bases and J by 5 bases, 7 bases remained unmatched. The DNA of the CDR3 is TGTGCCAGCAGTGAAAGGAGGCTAGCGGGTACCGGGGAGCTGTTTTTT. It encodes CASSERRLAGTGELFF.

This chain joins TRBV10-3 and TRBJ2-3; D remains unclear. The CDR3 loop spans 14 amino acids. V gave up 4 bases and J gave up 4 bases, with 12 bases separating them. CDR1 is ENHRY, CDR2 SYGVKD, per germline. The DNA of the CDR3 is TGTGCCATCAGTGTTAGTGGGCCGGCAGATACGCAGTATTTT. Its protein is CAISVSGPADTQYF.

The genes are TRBV10-3 and TRBJ2-7, with D uncertain. V lost 0 bases to trimming and J lost 4 bases, with 4 bases between them. This CDR3 is built from 12 residues. CDR1 is ENHRY, CDR2 SYGVKD, per germline. This chain's CDR3 is CAISESEYEQYF. CDR3 DNA sequence: TGTGCCATCAGTGAGTCAGAGTACGAGCAGTACTTC.

This chain connects TRBV11-3 to TRBJ1-1; D is ambiguous. Trimming removed 0 bases from V and 9 bases from J, with 11 bases in between. This CDR3 contains 13 residues. Germline assignment: CDR1 SGHNT and CDR2 YENEEA. CDR3 amino acids: CASSLDPRSKAFF. CDR3 coding DNA: TGTGCCAGCAGCTTAGATCCCAGGTCTAAAGCTTTCTTT.

This clone was seen only a few times. The rearrangement links TRBV7-8 to TRBJ1-5; 9 nucleotides match TRBD1. There are 16 residues in the CDR3. The germline CDR1 and CDR2 sequences are SGHVS and FQNEAQ. Germline trimming cut 5 bases from V and 6 bases from J; bases unmatched to any gene: 11. Here the CDR3 reads CASSKDQQGAGQPQHF. The CDR3 nucleotides are TGTGCCAGCAGCAAAGATCAACAGGGGGCAGGTCAGCCCCAGCATTTT.

The V call is TRBV6-6, the J call TRBJ2-1, with D perhaps TRBD1 (5 bases). CDR3 size: 14 residues. Germline V lookup: CDR1 MNHNY, CDR2 SVGAGI (reference sequence). Trimming took 9 bases from V and 0 from J, leaving 12 bases between them. The DNA for the CDR3 is TGTGCCAGTCGACAGCCCAGCTCCTACAATGAGCAGTTCTTC. Its protein product is CASRQPSSYNEQFF.

The chain recombines TRBV29-1 with TRBJ2-3; D ambiguous. V lost 4 bases and J lost 2, with 10 bases in between. CDR1 and CDR2 from the germline V gene are SQVTM and ANQGSEA. CDR3 size: 13 residues. In nucleotides, the CDR3 is TGCAGCGTTGCTGGCCAGCTCACAGATACGCAGTATTTT. Protein sequence: CSVAGQLTDTQYF.

The chain has TRBV28 and TRBJ2-1; 9 bases map to TRBD2. Germline V CDR1 and CDR2: MDHEN, SYDVKM. The ends lost 7 bases at V and 7 bases at J; junction bases unmatched: 11. This CDR3 comprises 15 residues. CDR3 in DNA: TGTGCCAGCACCGTGGGCGGGAGGGCCCGTAATGAGCAGTTCTTC. Translated, it gives CASTVGGRARNEQFF. The complete variable domain, with remaining parts taken from reference TRBV28 and TRBJ2-1, reads DVKVTQSSRYLVKRTGEKVFLECVQDMDHENMFWYRQDPGLGLRLIYFSYDVKMKEKGDIPEGYSVSREKKERFSLILESASTNQTSMYLCASTVGGRARNEQFFGPGTRLTVL.

This chain links TRBV30 with TRBJ2-7; D is undetermined. Germline CDR1 reads GTSNPN; CDR2 reads SVGIG (reference sequence). The V end lost 7 bases, the J end lost 5 bases, and 12 bases lay between the germline ends. The CDR3 totals 11 residues. The CDR3 region is CAFRTKNEQYF. DNA of the CDR3: TGTGCCTTCAGGACCAAGAACGAGCAGTACTTC.

The rearrangement links TRBV5-4 to TRBJ1-6; D possibly corresponds to TRBD1 (5 bases). CDR1 is SGHNT, CDR2 YYREEE, per germline (reference sequence). The V and J ends lost 0 bases and 0 bases respectively, with 7 bases between them. The CDR3 has 16 amino acids. The CDR3 sequence: CASSLEGRSYNSPLHF. In DNA form, the CDR3 reads TGTGCCAGCAGCTTGGAGGGACGCTCCTATAATTCACCCCTCCACTTT.